The next 14 T cell receptor beta chains were all read from a single sample in a study of T-cell memory formation after mild COVID-19. MiXCR, applied by TCRdb to the 5' RACE reads, yields one record per CDR3 protein. This table holds about 430,000 distinct CDR3 sequences, more than 15% found once. Sequencing was performed on PBMCs or a T cell subset sorted from them (not recorded which). These receptors were obtained from a young man who had mild COVID-19 (a few samples of this study predate the infection). Cell type and time point are not known.

This clonotype was detected ten times or more. J is TRBJ2-3 and V is TRBV7-9, with D uncertain. This CDR3 contains 10 residues. Trimming pared 8 bases from V and 4 bases from J, leaving 4 bases between. The germline CDR1 and CDR2 sequences are SEHNR and FQNEAQ (reference sequence). The CDR3 DNA follows: TGTGCCAGCGGGGCAGATACGCAGTATTTT. Its protein product is CASGADTQYF.

The chain carries TRBV5-6 and TRBJ2-4; the D is unclear. There are 17 residues in the CDR3. The germline V gene encodes CDR1 SGHDT and CDR2 YYEEEE. V lost 4 bases, J lost 0 bases, and 17 bases lay in between. The CDR3 DNA sequence: TGTGCCAGCAGCCCACACACTTATCGGATAGCCAAAAACATTCAGTACTTC. This encodes CASSPHTYRIAKNIQYF.

This chain uses TRBV19 with TRBJ1-5, with a tentative D call TRBD1 (6 bases). The CDR3 spans 15 residues. V was clipped by 5 bases and J by 1 base, with 12 bases between them. Germline-derived CDR1 and CDR2 are LNHDA and SQIVND (reference sequence). The CDR3 sequence: CASSFGGFSNQPQHF. In nucleotides, the CDR3 is TGTGCCAGTAGTTTCGGGGGCTTCAGCAATCAGCCCCAGCATTTT.

This clonotype was seen only a few times. V gene TRBV9 combines with J gene TRBJ1-2, with TRBD1 as a possible D gene (6 bases). V lost 0 bases and J 3 bases, leaving 12 bases between the germline ends. This CDR3 has 15 amino acids. Germline V gene data show CDR1 as SGDLS and CDR2 as YYNGEE. The CDR3 sequence is CASSVGWGPDYGYTF. As DNA, the CDR3 is TGTGCCAGCAGCGTAGGTTGGGGGCCGGACTATGGCTACACCTTC.

The genes are TRBV20-1 and TRBJ1-1; the D is unclear. This CDR3 comprises 12 residues. Germline values: CDR1 DFQATT, CDR2 SNEGSKA (reference sequence). V was trimmed by 7 bases and J by 0 bases, leaving 9 bases between them. This CDR3 is CSEWTMNTEAFF. The CDR3 DNA is TGCAGTGAATGGACTATGAACACTGAAGCTTTCTTT.

Note on this clonotype: An end of the junction does not agree with germline; a read error may underlie this. The chain combines TRBV7-6 with TRBJ2-1; D not certain. This CDR3 comprises 11 residues. Per germline, CDR1 SGHVS and CDR2 FNYEAQ. The CDR3 bases are TGTGCCGGCAGCTTAGTCGATGAGCAGTTCTTC. This encodes CAGSLVDEQFF. Variable domain in full (rest from reference TRBV7-6 and TRBJ2-1): GAGVSQSPRYKVTKRGQDVALRCDPISGHVSLYWYRQALGQGPEFLTYFNYEAQQDKSGLPNDRFSAERPEGSISTLTIQRTEQRDSAMYRCAGSLVDEQFFGPGTRLTVL.

The gene calls are TRBV4-1 and TRBJ1-1; D is possibly TRBD1 (6 bases). Deletions cut 4 bases from V and 1 base from J, with 13 bases between. This CDR3 spans 15 amino acids. Looked up from germline, CDR1 is MGHRA and CDR2 is YSYEKL. The CDR3 region has the DNA TGCGCCAGCAGCCGAGGGGGACTCTCGAACACTGAAGCTTTCTTT. Translation gives CASSRGGLSNTEAFF.

As to this clonotype: The junction differs from germline at one of its ends, possibly a read error. The rearrangement joins TRBV4-1 to TRBJ2-3; the match to TRBD2 covers 10 bases. Germline values: CDR1 MGHRA, CDR2 YSYEKL. The length of the CDR3 is 17 residues. Written as DNA, the CDR3 is TGCGCCAGCAGACAAGATTATACAGCGGGGGGGCTAGATACGCAGTATTTT. This codes for CASRQDYTAGGLDTQYF.

The V gene is TRBV12-3 or TRBV12-4, the J gene TRBJ2-3; TRBD2 matches 7 bases. Trimming at V came to 5 bases and at J to 2 bases, leaving 19 bases not matched to a gene. The CDR3 sequence is 19 residues long. The CDR3 reads CASSLRRVGGGTYTDTQYF. CDR3 bases: TGTGCCAGCAGTCTCCGGCGGGTTGGCGGGGGAACCTACACAGATACGCAGTATTTT.

The gene calls are TRBV5-1 and TRBJ1-1; 7 nucleotides align to TRBD1. The ends lost 6 bases at V and 3 bases at J; junction bases unmatched: 5. The CDR3 loop spans 13 amino acids. Germline V gene lookup returns CDR1 SGHRS and CDR2 YFSETQ. Written as DNA, the CDR3 is TGCGCCAGCACCACGACAGGGTACACTGAAGCTTTCTTT. The encoded protein is CASTTTGYTEAFF.

This clonotype has more than one count but fewer than ten. The rearrangement uses TRBV10-3 and TRBJ2-3; 11 bases are shared with TRBD2. The CDR3 is 15 residues long. Trimming took 6 bases from V and 4 from J; bases not matched to a gene: 6. Germline CDR1 and CDR2: ENHRY and SYGVKD. CDR3 coding DNA: TGTGCCATCAGGGATAGCGGGGGGGCTTCAGATACGCAGTATTTT. Its translation: CAIRDSGGASDTQYF.

About this clonotype: The junction departs from the called germline gene at one end, perhaps through a read error. This chain uses TRBV5-1 with TRBJ1-2; TRBD1 agrees at 9 bases. The CDR3 length is 20 residues. Looked up from germline, CDR1 is SGHRS and CDR2 is YFSETQ. DNA for the CDR3: TGCTCCAGCAGCTTGGTCCGCGCTACAGGGGGCGCAGCCTATGGCTATGGCTACACCTTC. Its translation is CSSSLVRATGGAAYGYGYTF.

The V and J genes are TRBV11-2 and TRBJ1-3; D may be TRBD1 (6 bases). The CDR3 runs 16 residues. Trimming removed 4 bases from V and 1 base from J, with 14 bases in between. Germline loops: CDR1 SGHAT, CDR2 FQNNGV. The CDR3 DNA reads TGTGCCAGCAGCTCTCTCTCAGGGGCTTCTGGAAACACCATATATTTT. Its translation: CASSSLSGASGNTIYF.

CDR3 residues: CSVASQMKSEQYF. For the CDR3, the DNA is TGCAGCGTTGCGTCCCAGATGAAGTCCGAGCAGTACTTC. V is TRBV29-1 and J is TRBJ2-7; D is ambiguous. The germline gives CDR1 SQVTM, CDR2 ANQGSEA. Trimming took 4 bases from V and 6 from J, leaving 16 bases between them. The CDR3 is 13 amino acids.